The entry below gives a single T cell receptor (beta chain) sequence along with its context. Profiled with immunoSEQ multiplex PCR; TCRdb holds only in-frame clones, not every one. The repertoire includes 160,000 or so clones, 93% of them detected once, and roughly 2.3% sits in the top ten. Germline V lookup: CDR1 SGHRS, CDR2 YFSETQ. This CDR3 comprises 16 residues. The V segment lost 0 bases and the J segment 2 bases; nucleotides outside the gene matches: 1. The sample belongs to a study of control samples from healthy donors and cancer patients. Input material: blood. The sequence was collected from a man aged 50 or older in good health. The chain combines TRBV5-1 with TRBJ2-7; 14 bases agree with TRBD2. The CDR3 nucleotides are TGCGCCAGCAGCTTGGAGACTAGCGGGGGGGCCTACGAGCAGTACTTC. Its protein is CASSLETSGGAYEQYF.